This T cell receptor beta chain was sequenced during a study of control samples from healthy donors and cancer patients. Here immunoSEQ multiplex PCR was the method, and the copy in TCRdb shows in-frame clones only, minus some. The sample consists of about 160,000 clones, 80% to 95% of them appearing once. The TCR was taken from a man aged 18 to 30 in good health. Input material: blood.

The CDR3 here is CASSYPSYEQYF. In nucleotides, the CDR3 is TGTGCCAGCAGTTACCCCTCGTACGAGCAGTACTTC. The chain combines TRBV6-6 with TRBJ2-7, with D unclear. The CDR3 extends over 12 amino acids. Germline V gives CDR1 MNHNY, CDR2 SVGAGI (reference sequence). V was shortened by 2 bases and J by 4 bases, with 6 bases between the two germline ends.